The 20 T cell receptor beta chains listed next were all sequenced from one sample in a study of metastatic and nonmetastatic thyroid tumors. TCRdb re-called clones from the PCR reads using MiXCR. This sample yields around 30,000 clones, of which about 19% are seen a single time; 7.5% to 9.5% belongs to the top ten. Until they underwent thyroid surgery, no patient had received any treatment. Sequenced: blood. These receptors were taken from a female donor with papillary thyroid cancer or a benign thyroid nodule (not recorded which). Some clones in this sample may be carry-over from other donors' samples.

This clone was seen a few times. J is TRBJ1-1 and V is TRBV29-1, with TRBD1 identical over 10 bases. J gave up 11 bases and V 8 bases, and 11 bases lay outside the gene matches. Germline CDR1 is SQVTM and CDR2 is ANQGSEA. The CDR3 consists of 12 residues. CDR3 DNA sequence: TGCAGCACTTCTTCCGGGACAGGGGATGCTTTCTTT. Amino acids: CSTSSGTGDAFF.

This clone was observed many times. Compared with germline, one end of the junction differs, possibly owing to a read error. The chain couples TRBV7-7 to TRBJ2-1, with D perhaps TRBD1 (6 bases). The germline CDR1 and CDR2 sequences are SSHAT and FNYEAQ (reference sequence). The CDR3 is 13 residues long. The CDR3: CASSLDSYNEQFF. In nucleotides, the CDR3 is TGTGCTAGCAGCTTGGACAGTTACAATGAGCAGTTCTTC. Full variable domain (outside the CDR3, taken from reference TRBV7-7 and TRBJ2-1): GAGVSQSPRYKVTKRGQDVTLRCDPISSHATLYWYQQALGQGPEFLTYFNYEAQPDKSGLPSDRFSAERPEGSISTLTIQRTEQRDSAMYRCASSLDSYNEQFFGPGTRLTVL.

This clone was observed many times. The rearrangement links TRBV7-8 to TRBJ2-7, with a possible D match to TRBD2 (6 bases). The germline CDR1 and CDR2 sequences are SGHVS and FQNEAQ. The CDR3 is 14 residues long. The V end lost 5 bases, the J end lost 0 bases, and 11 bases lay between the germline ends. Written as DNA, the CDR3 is TGTGCCAGCAGCGGTGGGGGGAGCTCCTACGAGCAGTACTTC. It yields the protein CASSGGGSSYEQYF.

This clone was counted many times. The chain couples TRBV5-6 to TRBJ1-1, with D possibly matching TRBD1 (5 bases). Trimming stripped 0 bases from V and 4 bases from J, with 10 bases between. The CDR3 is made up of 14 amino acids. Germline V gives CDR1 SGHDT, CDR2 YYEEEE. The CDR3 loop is CASSLAGRGTEAFF. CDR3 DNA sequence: TGTGCCAGCAGCTTGGCAGGGCGCGGCACTGAAGCTTTCTTT.

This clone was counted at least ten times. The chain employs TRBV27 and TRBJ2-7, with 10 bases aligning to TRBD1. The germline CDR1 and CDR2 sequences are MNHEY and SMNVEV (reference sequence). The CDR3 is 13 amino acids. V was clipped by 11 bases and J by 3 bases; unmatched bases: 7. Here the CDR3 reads CAPSGTGDYEQYF. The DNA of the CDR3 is TGTGCCCCCTCAGGGACAGGGGACTACGAGCAGTACTTC.

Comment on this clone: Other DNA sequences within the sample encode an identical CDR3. CDR3 sequence: CASSLAGGQRETQYF. CDR3 coding DNA: TGCGCCAGCAGCTTGGCAGGGGGGCAGCGGGAGACCCAGTACTTC. The V call is TRBV5-1, the J call TRBJ2-5; weak D call: TRBD1 (7 bases). Germline V gene lookup returns CDR1 SGHRS and CDR2 YFSETQ. The CDR3 totals 15 residues. V gave up 0 bases and J gave up 5 bases, with 14 bases separating them.

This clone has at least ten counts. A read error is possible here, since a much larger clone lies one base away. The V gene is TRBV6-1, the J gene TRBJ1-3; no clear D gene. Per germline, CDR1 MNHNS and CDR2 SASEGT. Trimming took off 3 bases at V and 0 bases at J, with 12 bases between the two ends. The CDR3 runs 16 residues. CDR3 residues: CASSERSNLSGNTIYF. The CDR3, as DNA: TGTGCCAGCAGTGAGCGGTCCAACCTCTCTGGAAACACCATATATTTT.

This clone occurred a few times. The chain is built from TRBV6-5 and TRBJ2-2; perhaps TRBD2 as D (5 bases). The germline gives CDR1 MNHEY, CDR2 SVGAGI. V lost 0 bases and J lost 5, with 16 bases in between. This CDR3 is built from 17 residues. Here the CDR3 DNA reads TGTGCCAGCAGTTACTCGCTAGCAGGAGTTGGTACCGGGGAGCTGTTTTTT. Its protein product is CASSYSLAGVGTGELFF.

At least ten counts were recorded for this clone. In DNA, the CDR3 is TGTGCCAGCAGCCTCCGACTGAGCACAGATACGCAGTATTTT. Its translation: CASSLRLSTDTQYF. The chain employs TRBV7-2 and TRBJ2-3; D not resolved. The CDR3 has 14 amino acids. From germline, CDR1 is SGHTA and CDR2 FQGNSA. V was clipped by 5 bases and J by 0 bases, with 9 bases between them.

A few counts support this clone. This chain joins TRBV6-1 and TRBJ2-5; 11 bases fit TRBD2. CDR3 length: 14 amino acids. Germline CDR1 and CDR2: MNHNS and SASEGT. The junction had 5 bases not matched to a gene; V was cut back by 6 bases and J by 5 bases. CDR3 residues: CASRAGLAEETQYF. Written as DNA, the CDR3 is TGTGCCAGCAGGGCGGGACTAGCGGAGGAGACCCAGTACTTC.

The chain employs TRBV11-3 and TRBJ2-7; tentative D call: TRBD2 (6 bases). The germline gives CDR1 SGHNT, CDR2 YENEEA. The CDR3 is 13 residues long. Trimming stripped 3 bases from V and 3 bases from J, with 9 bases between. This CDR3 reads CASSFSRDYEQYF. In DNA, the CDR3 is TGTGCCAGCAGCTTCTCGCGGGACTACGAGCAGTACTTC.

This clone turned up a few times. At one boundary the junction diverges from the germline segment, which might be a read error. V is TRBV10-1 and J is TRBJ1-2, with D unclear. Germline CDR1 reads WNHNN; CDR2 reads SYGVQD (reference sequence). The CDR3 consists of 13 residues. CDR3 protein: CASSDDGLHGHTF. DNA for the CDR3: TGCGCCAGCAGTGATGATGGCCTCCATGGCCACACCTTC.

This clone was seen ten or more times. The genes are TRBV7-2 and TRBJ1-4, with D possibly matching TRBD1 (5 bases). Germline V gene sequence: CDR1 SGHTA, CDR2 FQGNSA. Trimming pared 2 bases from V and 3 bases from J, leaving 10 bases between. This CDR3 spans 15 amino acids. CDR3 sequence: CASSLQGRANEKLFF. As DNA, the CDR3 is TGTGCCAGCAGCTTACAGGGACGGGCTAATGAAAAACTGTTTTTT.

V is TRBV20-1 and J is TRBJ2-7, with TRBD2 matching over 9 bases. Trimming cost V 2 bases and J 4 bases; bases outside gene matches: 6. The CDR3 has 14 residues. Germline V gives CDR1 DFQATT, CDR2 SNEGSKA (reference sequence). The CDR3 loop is CSARIAGVPYEQYF. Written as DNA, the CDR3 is TGCAGTGCTAGAATAGCGGGAGTGCCTTACGAGCAGTACTTC.

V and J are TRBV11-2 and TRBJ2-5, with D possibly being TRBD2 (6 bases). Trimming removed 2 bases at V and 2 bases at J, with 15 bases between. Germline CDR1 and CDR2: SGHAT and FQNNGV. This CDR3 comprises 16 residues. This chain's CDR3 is CASSLRRGRVQETQYF. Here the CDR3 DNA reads TGTGCCAGCAGCTTACGGCGGGGCCGGGTACAAGAGACCCAGTACTTC.

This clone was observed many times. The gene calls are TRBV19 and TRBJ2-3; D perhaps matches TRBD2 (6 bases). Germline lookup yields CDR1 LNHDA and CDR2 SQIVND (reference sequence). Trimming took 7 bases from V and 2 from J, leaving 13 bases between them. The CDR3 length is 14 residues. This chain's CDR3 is CASKRAQITDTQYF. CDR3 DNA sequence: TGTGCCAGTAAGCGGGCCCAGATCACAGATACGCAGTATTTT. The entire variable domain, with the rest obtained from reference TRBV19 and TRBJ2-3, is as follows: DGGITQSPKYLFRKEGQNVTLSCEQNLNHDAMYWYRQDPGQGLRLIYYSQIVNDFQKGDIAEGYSVSREKKESFPLTVTSAQKNPTAFYLCASKRAQITDTQYFGPGTRLTVL.

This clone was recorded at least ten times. The CDR3 loop is CASSERTGDNEKLFF. CDR3 sequence (DNA): TGTGCCAGCAGCGAAAGGACAGGAGATAATGAAAAACTGTTTTTT. This chain joins TRBV9 and TRBJ1-4, with 7 positions matching TRBD1. CDR1 is SGDLS and CDR2 is YYNGEE in the germline V gene. V trimming: 3 bases; J trimming: 4 bases; junction bases outside the gene matches: 6. The CDR3 extends over 15 amino acids.

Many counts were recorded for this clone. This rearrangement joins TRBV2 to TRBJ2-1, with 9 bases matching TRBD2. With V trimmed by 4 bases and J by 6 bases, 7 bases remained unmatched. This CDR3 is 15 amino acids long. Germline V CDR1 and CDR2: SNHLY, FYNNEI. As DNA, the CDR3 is TGTGCCAGCAGTGTAAGGGCTAGCGGGATCAATGAGCAGTTCTTC. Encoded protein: CASSVRASGINEQFF.

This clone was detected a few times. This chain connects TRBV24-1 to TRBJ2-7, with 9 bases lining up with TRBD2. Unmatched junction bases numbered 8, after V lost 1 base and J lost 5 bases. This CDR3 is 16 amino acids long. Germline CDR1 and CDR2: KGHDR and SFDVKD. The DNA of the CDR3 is TGTGCCACCAGTGATTTACGTAGCGGGAGTAGCGACGAGCAGTACTTC. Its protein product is CATSDLRSGSSDEQYF.

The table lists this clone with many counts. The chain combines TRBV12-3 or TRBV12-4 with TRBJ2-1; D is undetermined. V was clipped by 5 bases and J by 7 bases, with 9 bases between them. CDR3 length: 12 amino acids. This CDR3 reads CASSPSRNEQFF. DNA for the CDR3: TGTGCCAGCAGTCCCTCGAGAAATGAGCAGTTCTTC.